The T cell receptor beta chain under discussion was sequenced for a study of identical twins listed by TCRdb under 2016. The study in broad terms: TCR alpha and beta repertoires from monozygotic twins, unrelated adults of various ages and cord blood were deep-sequenced to test whether fetal clonotypes persist. Replicate twin experiments were performed at different times using different library preparation protocols to rule out contamination.

Only healthy Caucasian donors were included. Three pairs of female monozygotic twins, all aged 18 to 29 years, were included in the twin cohort. The RNA used for TCR libraries was isolated from peripheral blood mononuclear cells. This clonotype was counted a few times. No antigen is known for it. No base-level quality is on record; no much larger clone is a single base apart. The library was produced with 5' RACE. Sequencing was carried out with an Illumina HiSeq 2000. Template switching introduced a universal primer binding site; the final cDNA contained a unique molecular identifier, enabling accurate counting of TCR cDNA molecules. Specific primers in the conserved constant-segment region were used to synthesize first-strand cDNA for TCR alpha and beta chains. Each cDNA library was double barcoded, with a SMART-Mk sample barcode plus Illumina barcodes, to control for contamination. TruSeq adapter sequences and Illumina sample barcodes were added in two successive PCR steps. TCR alpha and beta cDNA libraries were sequenced on the Illumina HiSeq platform with custom primers. On the study's bioinformatics: Raw reads were processed with MiGEC to extract unique molecular identifiers, and MiXCR was used to determine CDR3 positions. For each individual, recombination models were inferred using an EM algorithm with the repgenHMM and IGoR tools. The tcR package in R was used for shared clonotype analysis, with sharing normalized by the product of cloneset sizes. To study raw recombination free of thymic and clonal selection effects, out-of-frame nonproductive sequences were analyzed. Clones were called with MiXCR by TCRdb after fastp trimmed the public reads at Q25, and only in-frame beta chains were retained. Every CDR3 protein is listed once, alongside the most common genes and DNA of its rows. The V and J calls, along with clone size, are taken from TCRdb and not from the paper's own processing. The sample table lists roughly 720,000 distinct CDR3 sequences, around a sixth of them with a count of one. About 12% of the sample goes to the ten largest clones.

The junction carries 17 bases between V and J, which are trimmed by 8 bases and 4 bases respectively. The germline V gene sets CDR1 to MNHNS and CDR2 to SASEGT. Including cysteine and phenylalanine, the CDR3 has 14 amino acids. Only the CDR3 region is kept as DNA, spanning 42 bases read in frame from base 1. The paper's findings and limits, for the study overall: Compared with coincidental sharing between unrelated individuals, an excess of low generation-probability sequences was observed among out-of-frame TCR alpha sequences shared between twins. Excess twin sharing in beta out-of-frame sequences was weaker because fewer shared sequences lowered the signal-to-noise ratio. Out-of-frame TCR alpha sharing in monozygotic twins was systematically underestimated by recombination models, whereas sharing between unrelated individuals was in agreement with the recombination models. Abundant cord blood beta clonotypes had fewer insertions, young adult naive repertoires showed a similar but weaker trend, and memory repertoires showed no such trend. Zero-insertion analyses could be partly confounded by invariant T cells such as MAIT and iNKT, although diverse VJ usage argued against such confounding for most clonotypes. Because the same donors could not be followed over many years, conclusions were based on cross-sectional statistical analysis.

These same data were also listed under a study on T cells expressing NK-cell markers. As that second paper reports: Three sorted T-cell subsets (CD3+CD56+NKG2C+, CD3+CD56+NKG2C- and CD3+CD56-NKG2C+) from several donors had their TCR beta-chain repertoires profiled. Seven of the eight sequenced donors were HCMV-seropositive and one was HCMV-seronegative. To restrict sorting to alphabetaTCR-expressing T cells, an anti-gammadeltaTCR antibody was added in several experiments. In a handful of donors, the dominant CD3+CD56+NKG2C+ clonotypes were among the top 10 CD8+ clonotypes and accounted for roughly 1.0-7.5% of CD8+ T cells. Those dominant clonotypes were again the most abundant among CD3+CD56-NKG2C+ cells in a handful of donors, at about 25-60.1%. Whether the expanded NKG2C-expressing T cell clones were specific for HCMV antigens was left unclear. The study sequenced eight donors, all healthy volunteers chosen at random: three men and five women. HCMV-specific IgG was detected in serum with a commercial ELISA kit to determine HCMV serostatus. For a handful of donors, bulk peripheral blood T-cell repertoires were additionally sequenced from unsorted PBMC. Reads were demultiplexed and grouped by UMI with MIGEC, and clonotypes were assembled and quantified with MiTCR. Only TCR cDNA sequences supported by at least two reads were kept to exclude erroneous sequences. The tcR package was used for downstream repertoire analysis, with clonotypes matched between fractions based on CDR3 nucleotide sequence plus V segment. VDJmatch was used to annotate antigen specificity against VDJdb, with one amino acid substitution allowed in CDR3.

The sample taken for sequencing was PBMCs. The chain employs TRBV6-1 and TRBJ2-5, with the identity of the D gene unclear. This receptor was obtained from a woman aged 18-35 years in good health. In nucleotide form, the sequence is TGTGCCAGCCAATATAGGCAGGATCGAGAGACCCAGTACTTC. This sequence encodes CASQYRQDRETQYF.